One and the same sample provided the 20 T cell receptor beta chains below, sequenced in a study of blood T cell repertoires in COVID-19. Measured with immunoSEQ multiplex PCR; TCRdb has only the in-frame clones, and not every one. The sample consists of over 100,000 clones, roughly 82% of them appearing once. The material sequenced was peripheral blood. The origin of the receptors is a man aged 60 to 69 with acute or convalescent COVID-19.

V is TRBV5-1 and J is TRBJ1-3; D may be TRBD1 (6 bases). V lost 2 bases to trimming and J lost 0 bases, with 9 bases between them. Germline loops: CDR1 SGHRS, CDR2 YFSETQ. This CDR3 contains 15 residues. The DNA for the CDR3 is TGCGCCAGCAGCTTCAAGACAGGCTCTGGAAACACCATATATTTT. This translates into CASSFKTGSGNTIYF.

This sequence joins TRBV4-3 and TRBJ2-1; 8 bases are a match to TRBD2. CDR3 length: 19 amino acids. J lost 2 bases, V lost 2 bases, and 14 bases had no gene match. CDR1 LGHNA and CDR2 YSLEER come from the germline V gene. CDR3 nucleotides: TGCGCCAGCAGCCAAAGAACAGGGAGAACTAGCGGAACCTACAATGAGCAGTTCTTC. Amino acids: CASSQRTGRTSGTYNEQFF.

The chain uses TRBV29-1 and TRBJ2-5, with a possible D match to TRBD2 (5 bases). Germline CDR1 is SQVTM and CDR2 is ANQGSEA. V dropped 7 bases and J dropped 4 bases, with 16 bases sitting between them. This CDR3 is built from 13 residues. For the CDR3, the DNA is TGCAGCGAAACGACTAACCCCACAGAGACCCAGTACTTC. Its translation is CSETTNPTETQYF.

The CDR3: CASSLDRVGAEAFF. CDR3 DNA sequence: TGCGCCAGCAGCTTGGACAGGGTTGGGGCTGAAGCTTTCTTT. The chain combines TRBV5-1 with TRBJ1-1; tentatively, D is TRBD1 (6 bases). V lost 0 bases, J lost 6 bases, and 12 bases lay in between. Looked up from germline, CDR1 is SGHRS and CDR2 is YFSETQ. The CDR3 covers 14 residues.

V is TRBV5-6 and J is TRBJ2-1, with 11 bases that match TRBD2. CDR1 and CDR2 (germline): SGHDT, YYEEEE. This CDR3 region has 18 residues. V lost 0 bases to trimming and J lost 8 bases; unmatched junction nucleotides: 13. In DNA form, the CDR3 reads TGTGCCAGCAGCTTGGACTGGTCCACTAGCGGGAGTTGGGATGAGCAGTTCTTC. Translation: CASSLDWSTSGSWDEQFF.

The gene calls are TRBV3-1 (or the pseudogene TRBV3-2) and TRBJ1-2; D possibly corresponds to TRBD1 (5 bases). Trimming took off 5 bases at V and 8 bases at J, with 15 bases between the two ends. Germline V gene sequence: CDR1 LGHDT, CDR2 YNNKEL (reference sequence). The CDR3 is 13 residues long. DNA for the CDR3: TGTGCCAGCAGCAACCGAGGAGGGGAGGGCTACACCTTC. Translated, it gives CASSNRGGEGYTF.

The chain joins TRBV28 to TRBJ2-5; TRBD1 aligns across 10 bases. With 1 base clipped from V and 2 bases from J, the junction kept 13 bases outside the gene matches. The CDR3 has 19 residues. CDR1 MDHEN and CDR2 SYDVKM come from the germline V gene. The CDR3 sequence is CASSLYGQGGTREQETQYF. The CDR3 DNA sequence: TGTGCCAGCAGTTTATACGGACAGGGGGGGACAAGGGAACAAGAGACCCAGTACTTC.

The chain uses TRBV7-8 and TRBJ1-1, with D possibly TRBD1 on 6 matching bases. The V and J ends lost 4 bases and 8 bases respectively, with 17 bases between them. CDR3 size: 14 residues. Germline V gene data show CDR1 as SGHVS and CDR2 as FQNEAQ. CDR3 in amino acids: CASSSSRDNFEAFF. DNA for the CDR3: TGTGCCAGCAGCTCGTCACGGGACAACTTCGAAGCTTTCTTT.

Comment on this clone: Other DNA variants within this sample encode the same CDR3. V usage is TRBV28 and J usage is TRBJ1-5; 11 nucleotides match TRBD1. There are 14 residues in the CDR3. CDR1 is MDHEN, CDR2 SYDVKM, per germline. V gave up 5 bases and J gave up 5 bases; unmatched junction bases: 2. The CDR3 DNA sequence: TGTGCCAGCAGTCCGGGACAGGGGGATCAGCCCCAGCATTTT. Protein product: CASSPGQGDQPQHF.

The chain links TRBV28 to TRBJ2-5, with D perhaps TRBD2 (5 bases). CDR1 is MDHEN and CDR2 is SYDVKM in the germline V gene. This CDR3 is built from 15 residues. V dropped 3 bases and J dropped 1 base, with 12 bases sitting between them. CDR3 region: CASSFPGLSQETQYF. The CDR3 DNA is TGTGCCAGCAGTTTCCCCGGACTTTCCCAAGAGACCCAGTACTTC.

The chain uses TRBV6-5 and TRBJ2-3; D might be TRBD2 (5 bases). The CDR3 is 14 amino acids. Trimming left V 11 bases short and J 3 bases short, with 18 bases between. CDR1 is MNHEY and CDR2 is SVGAGI in the germline V gene. CDR3 sequence: CAVGGLRGTDTQYF. The CDR3 region has the DNA TGTGCCGTTGGCGGCCTCCGAGGGACAGATACGCAGTATTTT.

Only a few counts were recorded for this clone. The rearrangement uses TRBV11-2 and TRBJ2-5; 8 nucleotides line up with TRBD2. Looked up from germline, CDR1 is SGHAT and CDR2 is FQNNGV. The CDR3 runs 16 residues. V shed 5 bases and J 0 bases; nucleotides not matched to a gene: 8. CDR3 DNA sequence: TGTGCCAGCAGCGCCGGACTAGCAGAGTACCAAGAGACCCAGTACTTC. This encodes CASSAGLAEYQETQYF.

J is TRBJ1-6 and V is TRBV2; D unclear. Looked up from germline, CDR1 is SNHLY and CDR2 is FYNNEI. V was pared by 7 bases and J by 0 bases, with 10 bases between. This CDR3 region has 15 residues. CDR3 nucleotide sequence: TGTGCCAGCAAGGGTGGGAGCTCCTATAATTCACCCCTCCACTTT. Protein: CASKGGSSYNSPLHF.

This clone was counted a single time. CDR3 coding DNA: TGTGCCAGCAGCTTGGTACTTTCATGGTCGCCCGGGGCCAACGTCCTGACTTTC. Amino acids: CASSLVLSWSPGANVLTF. The V call is TRBV5-5, the J call TRBJ2-6; D gene ambiguous. This CDR3 is 18 amino acids long. The germline V gene encodes CDR1 SGHKS and CDR2 YYEKEE (reference sequence). V lost 0 bases and J 4 bases, leaving 17 bases between the germline ends.

This chain joins TRBV4-2 and TRBJ2-3, with TRBD2 identical over 14 bases. Trimming at V came to 2 bases and at J to 3 bases, leaving 7 bases not matched to a gene. Germline loops: CDR1 LGHNA, CDR2 YNFKEQ. The CDR3 is 18 amino acids. The CDR3 sequence is CASSQPGTSGSATDTQYF. The CDR3 DNA reads TGTGCCAGCAGCCAACCCGGGACTAGCGGGAGTGCGACAGATACGCAGTATTTT.

In this sample, this clone turned up once. The chain has TRBV11-2 and TRBJ1-6; no firm D call. Germline lookup yields CDR1 SGHAT and CDR2 FQNNGV. Trimming left V 2 bases short and J 9 bases short, with 14 bases between. The CDR3 is 15 residues long. The CDR3 region is CASSLKRGPISPLHF. The CDR3 region has the DNA TGTGCCAGCAGCTTAAAGCGAGGGCCAATTTCACCCCTCCACTTT. Using reference TRBV11-2 and TRBJ1-6 for the parts outside the CDR3, the full variable domain is EAGVAQSPRYKIIEKRQSVAFWCNPISGHATLYWYQQILGQGPKLLIQFQNNGVVDDSQLPKDRFSAERLKGVDSTLKIQPAKLEDSAVYLCASSLKRGPISPLHFGNGTRLTVT.

This clone was recorded a few times. This chain connects TRBV7-2 to TRBJ2-1; 9 bases line up with TRBD2. Germline trimming cut 5 bases from V and 6 bases from J; bases unmatched to any gene: 8. The CDR3 runs to 15 residues. The germline CDR1 and CDR2 sequences are SGHTA and FQGNSA. The CDR3 DNA is TGTGCCAGCAGCCCGCCGGGACTAGCCCCCAATGAGCAGTTCTTC. This codes for CASSPPGLAPNEQFF.

This chain uses TRBV18 with TRBJ2-1; 9 bases align to TRBD2. CDR3 length equals 17 residues. Per germline, CDR1 KGHSH and CDR2 LQKENI. The J segment lost 9 bases and the V segment lost 0 bases, leaving 12 bases of the junction unmatched. The CDR3 nucleotides read TGTGCCAGCTCACCACCGAATAGCGGGAGTGTGTTGGGTGAGCAGTTCTTC. Encoded protein: CASSPPNSGSVLGEQFF. Full variable domain (outside the CDR3, taken from reference TRBV18 and TRBJ2-1): NAGVMQNPRHLVRRRGQEARLRCSPMKGHSHVYWYRQLPEEGLKFMVYLQKENIIDESGMPKERFSAEFPKEGPSILRIQQVVRGDSAAYFCASSPPNSGSVLGEQFFGPGTRLTVL.

CDR3 nucleotide sequence: TGTGCCAGCAGCTTTAGACAGGGGGCGCGCGAGCAGTACTTC. This encodes CASSFRQGAREQYF. This chain joins TRBV5-4 and TRBJ2-7; the match to TRBD1 covers 10 bases. This CDR3 has 14 amino acids. The V segment lost 2 bases and the J segment 6 bases; nucleotides outside the gene matches: 5. The germline CDR1 and CDR2 sequences are SGHNT and YYREEE (reference sequence).

The chain is built from TRBV19 and TRBJ2-5, with TRBD1 matching over 8 bases. The CDR3 length is 15 residues. V shed 5 bases, J shed 1 base, and the junction held 6 bases outside the gene matches. Germline values: CDR1 LNHDA, CDR2 SQIVND (reference sequence). This chain's CDR3 is CASSPQGALQETQYF. In nucleotides, the CDR3 is TGTGCCAGTAGTCCTCAGGGGGCCCTCCAAGAGACCCAGTACTTC.